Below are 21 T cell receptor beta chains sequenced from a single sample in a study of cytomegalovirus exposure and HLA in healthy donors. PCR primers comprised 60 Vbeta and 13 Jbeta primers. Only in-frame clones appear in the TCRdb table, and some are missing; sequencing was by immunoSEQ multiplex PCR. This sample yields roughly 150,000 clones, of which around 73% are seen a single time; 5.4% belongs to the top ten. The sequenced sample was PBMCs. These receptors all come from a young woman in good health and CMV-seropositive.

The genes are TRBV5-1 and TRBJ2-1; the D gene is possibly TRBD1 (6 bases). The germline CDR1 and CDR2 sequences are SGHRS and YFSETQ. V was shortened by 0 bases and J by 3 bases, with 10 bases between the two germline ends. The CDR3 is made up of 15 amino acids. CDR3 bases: TGCGCCAGCAGCTTGGACAGGGTAGACTACAATGAGCAGTTCTTC. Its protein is CASSLDRVDYNEQFF.

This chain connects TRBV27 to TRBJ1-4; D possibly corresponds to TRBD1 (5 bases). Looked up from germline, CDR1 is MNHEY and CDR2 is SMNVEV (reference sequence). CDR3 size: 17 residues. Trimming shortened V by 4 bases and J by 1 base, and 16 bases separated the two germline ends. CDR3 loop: CASSSEGRRGTNEKLFF. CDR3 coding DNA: TGTGCCAGCAGTTCGGAGGGACGAAGAGGAACTAATGAAAAACTGTTTTTT. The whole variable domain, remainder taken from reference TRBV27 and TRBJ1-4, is EAQVTQNPRYLITVTGKKLTVTCSQNMNHEYMSWYRQDPGLGLRQIYYSMNVEVTDKGDVPEGYKVSRKEKRNFPLILESPSPNQTSLYFCASSSEGRRGTNEKLFFGSGTQLSVL.

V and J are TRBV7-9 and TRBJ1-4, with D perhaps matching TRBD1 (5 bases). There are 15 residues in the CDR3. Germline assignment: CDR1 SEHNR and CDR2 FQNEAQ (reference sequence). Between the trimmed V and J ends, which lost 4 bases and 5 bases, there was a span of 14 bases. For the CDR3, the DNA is TGTGCCAGCAGCTCCACCGGGCAGGGCAATGAAAAACTGTTTTTT. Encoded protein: CASSSTGQGNEKLFF.

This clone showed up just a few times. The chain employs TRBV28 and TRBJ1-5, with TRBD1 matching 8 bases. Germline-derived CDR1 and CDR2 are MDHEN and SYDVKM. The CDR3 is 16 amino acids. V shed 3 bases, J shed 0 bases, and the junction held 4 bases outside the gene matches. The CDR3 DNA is TGTGCCAGCAGTTTTCAGGGGGCAGTTAGCAATCAGCCCCAGCATTTT. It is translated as CASSFQGAVSNQPQHF.

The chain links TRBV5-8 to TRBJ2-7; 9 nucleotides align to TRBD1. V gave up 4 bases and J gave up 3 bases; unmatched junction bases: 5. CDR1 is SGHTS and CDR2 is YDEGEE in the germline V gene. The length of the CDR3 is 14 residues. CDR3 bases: TGTGCCAGCAGCCCGGGACAGGGAGGCTACGAGCAGTACTTC. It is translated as CASSPGQGGYEQYF.

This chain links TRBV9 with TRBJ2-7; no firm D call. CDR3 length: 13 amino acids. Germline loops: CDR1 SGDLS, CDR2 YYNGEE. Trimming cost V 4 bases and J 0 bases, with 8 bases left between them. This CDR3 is CASSLESSYEQYF. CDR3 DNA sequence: TGTGCCAGCAGCCTAGAGAGCTCCTACGAGCAGTACTTC.

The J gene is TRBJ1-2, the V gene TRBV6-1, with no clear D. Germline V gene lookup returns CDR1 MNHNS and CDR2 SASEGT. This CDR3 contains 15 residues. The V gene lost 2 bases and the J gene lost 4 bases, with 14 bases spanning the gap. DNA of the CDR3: TGTGCCAGCAGTGAATTGGGCAGCCCGATCTATGGCTACACCTTC. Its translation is CASSELGSPIYGYTF.

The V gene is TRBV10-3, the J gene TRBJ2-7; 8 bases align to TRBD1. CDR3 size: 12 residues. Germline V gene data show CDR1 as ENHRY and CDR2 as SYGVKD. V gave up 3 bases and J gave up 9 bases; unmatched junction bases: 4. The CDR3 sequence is CAISEGQGLQYF. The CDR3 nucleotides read TGTGCCATCAGTGAAGGACAGGGCCTGCAGTACTTC.

The CDR3 sequence is CASSLGGVYEQYF. The DNA of the CDR3 is TGTGCCAGCAGCCTGGGCGGGGTCTACGAGCAGTACTTC. This chain links TRBV5-6 with TRBJ2-7; D may be TRBD2 (6 bases). Germline V gives CDR1 SGHDT, CDR2 YYEEEE. The CDR3 has 13 amino acids. V lost 4 bases to trimming and J lost 3 bases, with 11 bases between them.

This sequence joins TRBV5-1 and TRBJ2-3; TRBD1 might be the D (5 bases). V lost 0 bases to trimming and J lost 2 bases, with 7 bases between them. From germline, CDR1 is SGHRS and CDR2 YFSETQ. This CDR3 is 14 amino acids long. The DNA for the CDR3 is TGCGCCAGCAGCTTGGAGGGGATCACAGATACGCAGTATTTT. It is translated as CASSLEGITDTQYF.

In DNA form, the CDR3 reads TGTGCCAGCAGCCTCCGACAGGGACAAGAGACCCAGTACTTC. It is translated as CASSLRQGQETQYF. The J gene is TRBJ2-5, the V gene TRBV13, with 7 bases matching TRBD1. CDR3 length equals 14 residues. Germline trimming cut 5 bases from V and 2 bases from J; bases unmatched to any gene: 5. CDR1 is PRHDT, CDR2 FYEKMQ, per germline (reference sequence). Looking up the rest from reference TRBV13 and TRBJ2-5 gives the full variable domain: AAGVIQSPRHLIKEKRETATLKCYPIPRHDTVYWYQQGPGQDPQFLISFYEKMQSDKGSIPDRFSAQQFSDYHSELNMSSLELGDSALYFCASSLRQGQETQYFGPGTRLLVL.

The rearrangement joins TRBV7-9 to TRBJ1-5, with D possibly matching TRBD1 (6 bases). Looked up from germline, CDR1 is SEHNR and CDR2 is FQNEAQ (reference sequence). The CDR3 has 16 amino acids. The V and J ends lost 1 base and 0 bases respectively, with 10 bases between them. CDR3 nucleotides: TGTGCCAGCAGCTTAGGGCCAGGGGATAGCAATCAGCCCCAGCATTTT. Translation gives CASSLGPGDSNQPQHF.

The CDR3 DNA sequence: TGCGCCAGCAGCTTGGGATGGTCCGACAGGGGGCGTCACTACGAGCAGTACTTC. It is translated as CASSLGWSDRGRHYEQYF. The chain combines TRBV5-1 with TRBJ2-7; 10 bases fit TRBD1. Unmatched junction bases numbered 12, after V lost 0 bases and J lost 3 bases. Germline V gene sequence: CDR1 SGHRS, CDR2 YFSETQ. The CDR3 extends over 18 amino acids.

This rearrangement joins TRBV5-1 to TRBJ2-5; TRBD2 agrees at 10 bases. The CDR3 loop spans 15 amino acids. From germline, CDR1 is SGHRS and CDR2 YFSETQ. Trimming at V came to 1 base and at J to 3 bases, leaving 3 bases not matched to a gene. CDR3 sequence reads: CASSLFLAGEETQYF. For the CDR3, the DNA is TGCGCCAGCAGCTTGTTTCTAGCGGGGGAAGAGACCCAGTACTTC.

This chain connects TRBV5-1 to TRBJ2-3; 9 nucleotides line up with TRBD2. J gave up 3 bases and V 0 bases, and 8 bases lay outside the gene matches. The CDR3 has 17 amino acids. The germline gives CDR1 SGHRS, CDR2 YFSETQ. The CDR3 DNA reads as TGCGCCAGCAGCTTGGGACTTAGCGGGGGTAATACAGATACGCAGTATTTT. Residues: CASSLGLSGGNTDTQYF.

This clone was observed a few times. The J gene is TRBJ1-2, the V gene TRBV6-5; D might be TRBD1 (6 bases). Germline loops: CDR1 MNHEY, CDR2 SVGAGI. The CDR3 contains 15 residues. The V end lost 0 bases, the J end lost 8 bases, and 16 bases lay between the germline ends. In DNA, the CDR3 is TGTGCCAGCAGTTACTCCAGTCGGGGGGGCCCAGGCTACACCTTC. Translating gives CASSYSSRGGPGYTF.

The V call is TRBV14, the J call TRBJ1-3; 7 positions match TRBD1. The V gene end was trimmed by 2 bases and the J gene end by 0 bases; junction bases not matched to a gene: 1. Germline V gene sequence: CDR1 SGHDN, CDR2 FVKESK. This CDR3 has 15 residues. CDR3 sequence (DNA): TGTGCCAGCAGCCAAACAGGGGACTCTGGAAACACCATATATTTT. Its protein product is CASSQTGDSGNTIYF. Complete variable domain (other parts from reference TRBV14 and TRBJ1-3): EAGVTQFPSHSVIEKGQTVTLRCDPISGHDNLYWYRRVMGKEIKFLLHFVKESKQDESGMPNNRFLAERTGGTYSTLKVQPAELEDSGVYFCASSQTGDSGNTIYFGEGSWLTVV.

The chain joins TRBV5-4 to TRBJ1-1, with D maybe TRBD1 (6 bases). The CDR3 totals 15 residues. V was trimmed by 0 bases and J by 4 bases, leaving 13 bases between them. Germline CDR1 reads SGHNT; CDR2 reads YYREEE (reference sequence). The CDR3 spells CASSLAEQGGTEAFF. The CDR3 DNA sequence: TGTGCCAGCAGCTTGGCGGAGCAAGGGGGCACTGAAGCTTTCTTT.

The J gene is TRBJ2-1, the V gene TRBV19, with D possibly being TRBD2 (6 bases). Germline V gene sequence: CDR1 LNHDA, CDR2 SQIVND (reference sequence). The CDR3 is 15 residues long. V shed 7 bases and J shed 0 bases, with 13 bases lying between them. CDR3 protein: CASKAGGDSYNEQFF. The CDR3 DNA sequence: TGTGCCAGTAAGGCAGGCGGGGACTCCTACAATGAGCAGTTCTTC.

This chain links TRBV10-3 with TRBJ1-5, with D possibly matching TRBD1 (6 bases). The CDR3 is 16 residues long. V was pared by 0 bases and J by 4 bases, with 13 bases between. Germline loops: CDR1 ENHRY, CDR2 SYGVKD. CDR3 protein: CAISESRQAPNQPQHF. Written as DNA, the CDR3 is TGTGCCATCAGTGAGTCGAGACAGGCCCCAAATCAGCCCCAGCATTTT.

The CDR3 DNA follows: TGTGCCAGCAGTTACGGCTCCGGCAGGGTCTACGAGCAGTACTTC. The encoded protein is CASSYGSGRVYEQYF. This chain connects TRBV6-5 to TRBJ2-7, with D perhaps matching TRBD1 (5 bases). The CDR3 loop spans 15 amino acids. Germline CDR1 reads MNHEY; CDR2 reads SVGAGI. V lost 2 bases and J lost 3, with 14 bases in between.